Each of the 11 T cell receptor beta chains below was sequenced from the same sample in a study of beta chain features in type 1 diabetes. Overall study findings and caveats: Shorter TCRB CDR3s, moderately but significantly so, were found in Type 1 diabetes patients in all four CD4+ subsets.

No antigens are known for them. The whole isolated RNA underwent reverse transcription, so sequencing captured expressed TCRB transcripts. Produced via immunoSEQ multiplex PCR; TCRdb's table is partial and in-frame only. The sample holds some 150,000 clones, about 13% seen once. Sequenced: central memory CD4+ T cells from blood. The receptors here all came from a man between 18 and 35 years old with type 1 diabetes.

The chain is built from TRBV7-2 and TRBJ2-3; no clear D gene. The CDR3 extends over 13 amino acids. Germline lookup yields CDR1 SGHTA and CDR2 FQGNSA. V lost 0 bases and J lost 6, with 7 bases in between. CDR3 sequence reads: CASSLALGDTQYF. In DNA form, the CDR3 reads TGTGCCAGCAGCTTAGCGCTAGGGGATACGCAGTATTTT. Full variable domain (missing parts from reference TRBV7-2 and TRBJ2-3): GAGVSQSPSNKVTEKGKDVELRCDPISGHTALYWYRQSLGQGLEFLIYFQGNSAPDKSGLPSDRFSAERTGGSVSTLTIQRTQQEDSAVYLCASSLALGDTQYFGPGTRLTVL.

The table lists this clone with a few counts. V and J are TRBV30 and TRBJ1-4; D is ambiguous. This CDR3 spans 13 amino acids. V lost 0 bases to trimming and J lost 10 bases, with 12 bases between them. Germline CDR1 and CDR2: GTSNPN and SVGIG (reference sequence). In DNA form, the CDR3 reads TGTGCCTGGAGTGTTACGGGAGATGGAAAACTGTTTTTT. This sequence encodes CAWSVTGDGKLFF.

This clone appeared a few times. The chain combines TRBV25-1 with TRBJ1-1; no clear D gene. In germline, CDR1 is MGHDK, CDR2 SYGVNS. Trimming removed 1 base at V and 3 bases at J, with 6 bases between. This CDR3 is 13 amino acids long. The CDR3 here is CASSEFLHTEAFF. The CDR3 DNA reads as TGTGCCAGCAGTGAATTTCTCCACACTGAAGCTTTCTTT.

The chain couples TRBV4-2 to TRBJ2-1, with D perhaps matching TRBD1 (5 bases). The CDR3 runs to 15 residues. V was pared by 1 base and J by 7 bases, with 14 bases between. Germline assignment: CDR1 LGHNA and CDR2 YNFKEQ. The CDR3 loop reads CASSQGPGNDNEQFF. CDR3 bases: TGTGCCAGCAGCCAAGGGCCAGGGAATGATAATGAGCAGTTCTTC.

The V call is TRBV2, the J call TRBJ2-5; D may be TRBD2 (6 bases). Trimming took off 6 bases at V and 4 bases at J, with 18 bases between the two ends. The CDR3 extends over 15 amino acids. Germline-derived CDR1 and CDR2 are SNHLY and FYNNEI. This CDR3 reads CASSPGLRTGETQYF. DNA for the CDR3: TGTGCCAGCAGCCCGGGACTCAGGACGGGAGAGACCCAGTACTTC.

V usage is TRBV7-9 and J usage is TRBJ1-1; perhaps TRBD1 as D (6 bases). The germline V and J ends were trimmed by 5 bases and 2 bases, with 15 bases remaining between them. CDR1 is SEHNR, CDR2 FQNEAQ, per germline (reference sequence). CDR3 size: 15 residues. The CDR3 DNA follows: TGTGCCAGCAGCACCTACAGGGCACCAAACACTGAAGCTTTCTTT. Amino acid sequence: CASSTYRAPNTEAFF.

This sequence joins TRBV30 and TRBJ1-1, with TRBD1 as a possible D gene (6 bases). CDR3 length: 11 amino acids. Germline V gene data show CDR1 as GTSNPN and CDR2 as SVGIG (reference sequence). V was clipped by 0 bases and J by 11 bases, with 10 bases between them. CDR3 loop: CAWSVRQEAFF. The CDR3 nucleotides read TGTGCCTGGAGTGTGCGACAGGAGGCTTTCTTT.

This clone was observed a handful of times. The V call is TRBV7-2, the J call TRBJ2-3; 7 positions agree with TRBD2. Trimming took 1 base from V and 4 from J; bases not matched to a gene: 11. CDR3 length: 17 residues. From germline, CDR1 is SGHTA and CDR2 FQGNSA. CDR3 in DNA: TGTGCCAGCAGCTTAGGAGCGAGACGGGGGGTGGCAGATACGCAGTATTTT. Its protein product is CASSLGARRGVADTQYF. The entire variable domain, with the rest obtained from reference TRBV7-2 and TRBJ2-3, is as follows: GAGVSQSPSNKVTEKGKDVELRCDPISGHTALYWYRQSLGQGLEFLIYFQGNSAPDKSGLPSDRFSAERTGGSVSTLTIQRTQQEDSAVYLCASSLGARRGVADTQYFGPGTRLTVL.

This rearrangement joins TRBV2 to TRBJ1-5, with 8 nucleotides matching TRBD1. Germline V lookup: CDR1 SNHLY, CDR2 FYNNEI. V lost 7 bases and J lost 1; bases outside the gene matches: 6. The CDR3 length is 15 residues. DNA of the CDR3: TGTGCCAGCATATCGGACAGGGCGAGCAATCAGCCCCAGCATTTT. It yields the protein CASISDRASNQPQHF.

The chain joins TRBV30 to TRBJ1-2; TRBD1 matches 10 bases. Germline CDR1 reads GTSNPN; CDR2 reads SVGIG (reference sequence). With 1 base clipped from V and 7 bases from J, the junction kept 6 bases outside the gene matches. This CDR3 is built from 14 residues. The CDR3: CAWSEGTGAGGYTF. The CDR3 coding sequence is TGTGCCTGGAGTGAGGGGACAGGGGCGGGTGGCTACACCTTC.

The rearrangement joins TRBV6-1 to TRBJ1-5; D remains ambiguous. The V end was cut by 3 bases, the J end by 6 bases, with 12 bases between. The CDR3 length is 14 residues. Germline loops: CDR1 MNHNS, CDR2 SASEGT. CDR3 sequence reads: CASSDSDFSQPQHF. CDR3 DNA sequence: TGTGCCAGCAGTGACTCGGATTTCTCTCAGCCCCAGCATTTT.